Listed below are T cell receptor beta chains from one sample, sequenced in a study of blood T cell repertoires in COVID-19. TCRdb's copy holds only in-frame clones and misses some; the assay was immunoSEQ multiplex PCR. Of some 180,000 clones listed, roughly 82% are singletons. The source material was peripheral blood. The source of these receptors is a human donor in a cohort sampled during active COVID-19. Each CDR3 is given with its conserved first and last residue. Fields, in order: clone size, CDR3 length, V gene, J gene, D gene, CDR3 protein, CDR3 DNA. A D gene is named only where the DNA matches it firmly. Clone sizes are given selectively: once, few, many, or a class where the clone is expanded.

>-|18|TRBV21-1|TRBJ1-1|-
CASSKARVLGDLNTEAFF
TGTGCCAGCAGCAAAGCGCGCGTGCTAGGAGACTTGAACACTGAAGCTTTCTTT
>-|16|TRBV5-1|TRBJ2-1|TRBD2
CASSLGDYSSYNEQFF
TGCGCCAGCAGCTTGGGGGACTACAGCTCCTACAATGAGCAGTTCTTC
>-|14|TRBV7-6|TRBJ2-3|-
CASSQQDGSDTQYF
TGTGCCAGCAGCCAACAGGACGGGTCGGATACGCAGTATTTT
>-|15|TRBV5-4|TRBJ2-7|TRBD1
CASSLRTGPASEQYF
TGTGCCAGCAGCTTGCGGACAGGGCCGGCGTCCGAGCAGTACTTC
>few|16|TRBV25-1|TRBJ2-5|TRBD1
CASSAWTGATQETQYF
TGTGCCAGCAGTGCTTGGACAGGAGCTACCCAAGAGACCCAGTACTTC
>-|14|TRBV5-4|TRBJ1-4|-
CASSFGGENEKLFF
TGTGCCAGCAGCTTTGGTGGGGAGAATGAAAAACTGTTTTTT
>-|14|TRBV6-6|TRBJ1-5|-
CASSTSGESQPQHF
-
>-|15|TRBV10-3|TRBJ2-3|TRBD1
CAISPGQGKTDTQYF
TGTGCCATCAGCCCTGGACAGGGGAAAACAGATACGCAGTATTTT
>-|12|TRBV12-3/TRBV12-4|TRBJ2-7|-
CASSFTEASFYF
TGTGCCAGCAGTTTTACGGAGGCCTCATTCTACTTC
>-|15|TRBV7-9|TRBJ2-7|TRBD2
CASSFTSGPTYEQYF
TGTGCCAGCAGCTTTACTAGCGGGCCTACCTACGAGCAGTACTTC
>few|14|TRBV2|TRBJ1-6|-
CASSGAGRNSPLHF
TGTGCCAGCAGTGGCGCAGGGCGAAATTCACCCCTCCACTTT
>once|16|TRBV6-5|TRBJ2-7|TRBD2
CASSYLPTSVVDEQYF
TGTGCCAGCAGTTATCTACCCACTAGCGTGGTCGACGAGCAGTACTTC
>-|15|TRBV6-5|TRBJ2-7|TRBD1
CASSTSTGSRYEQYF
TGTGCCAGCAGTACATCGACAGGGTCTCGCTACGAGCAGTACTTC
>-|15|TRBV9|TRBJ1-2|-
CASSVGFGGESGYTF
TGTGCCAGCAGCGTAGGTTTCGGAGGGGAAAGTGGCTACACCTTC
>once|12|TRBV6-5|TRBJ1-6|TRBD1
CATGTGFSPLHF
TGTGCCACCGGGACAGGGTTTTCACCCCTCCACTTT
>-|13|TRBV2|TRBJ2-1|TRBD2
CHSKREKMNEQFF
TGCCACTCGAAGCGGGAGAAAATGAATGAGCAGTTCTTC
>-|12|TRBV10-3|TRBJ2-7|-
CAISEDSYEQYF
TGTGCCATCAGTGAGGATAGCTACGAGCAGTACTTC
>few|15|TRBV11-3|TRBJ1-1|TRBD1
CASSPLGQGANEAFF
TGTGCCAGCAGCCCACTTGGACAGGGGGCAAATGAAGCTTTCTTT
>-|15|TRBV12-2|TRBJ1-5|-
CASLLGLPGGQPQHF
TGTGCAAGTCTCCTGGGCCTGCCGGGAGGACAGCCCCAGCATTTT
>-|15|TRBV7-9|TRBJ2-7|TRBD1
CASSPRGQGAYEQYF
TGTGCCAGCAGCCCTAGGGGACAGGGGGCCTACGAGCAGTACTTC
>-|14|TRBV28|TRBJ2-3|TRBD2
CASIVAGDGHTQYF
TGTGCCAGTATAGTAGCGGGAGATGGTCATACGCAGTATTTT
>-|18|TRBV21-1|TRBJ2-7|-
CASSKTTTRLVAGYEQYF
TGTGCCAGCAGCAAGACCACCACCCGACTGGTAGCGGGCTACGAGCAGTACTTC
>once|12|TRBV5-5|TRBJ1-2|-
CASWDYRNGYTF
TGTGCCAGCTGGGACTACAGGAATGGCTACACCTTC
>-|16|TRBV5-1|TRBJ1-1|TRBD1
CASSLGYRGRGTEAFF
TGCGCCAGCAGCTTGGGGTACAGGGGGCGCGGCACTGAAGCTTTCTTT
>-|18|TRBV5-1|TRBJ2-7|TRBD1
CASSPPSSDRESSYEQYF
TGCGCCAGCAGCCCCCCTTCCTCGGACAGGGAGAGCTCCTACGAGCAGTACTTC
>once|16|TRBV4-2|TRBJ2-7|TRBD1
CASSYWPQGVSYEQYF
TGTGCCAGCAGCTACTGGCCGCAGGGGGTCTCCTACGAGCAGTACTTC
>-|13|TRBV28|TRBJ2-7|TRBD2
CATFPSGAYEQYF
TGTGCCACCTTCCCCAGCGGGGCCTACGAGCAGTACTTC
>-|15|TRBV27|TRBJ1-6|-
CASREGSSYNSPLHF
TGTGCCAGCAGGGAGGGGAGCTCCTATAATTCACCCCTCCACTTT
>-|15|TRBV4-1|TRBJ2-7|-
CASSQHLGLAGEQYF
TGCGCCAGCAGCCAACACCTGGGACTGGCCGGCGAGCAGTACTTC